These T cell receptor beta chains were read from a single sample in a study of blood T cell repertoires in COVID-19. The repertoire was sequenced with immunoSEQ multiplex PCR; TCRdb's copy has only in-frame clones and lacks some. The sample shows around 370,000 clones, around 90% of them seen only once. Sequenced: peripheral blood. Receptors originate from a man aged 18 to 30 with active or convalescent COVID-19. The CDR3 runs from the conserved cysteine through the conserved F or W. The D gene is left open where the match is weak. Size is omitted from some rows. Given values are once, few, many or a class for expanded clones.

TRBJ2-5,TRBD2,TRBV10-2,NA,TGCGCCAGCAGAGATCTAGCGGGAGCGGAGACCCAGTACTTC,CASRDLAGAETQYF
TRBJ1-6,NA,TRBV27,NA,TGTGCCAGTCGGGGGGGTAATTCACCCCTCCACTTT,CASRGGNSPLHF
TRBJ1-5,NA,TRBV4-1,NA,TGCGCCAGCAGCCAAGAGGACAGTCATCAGCCCCAGCATTTT,CASSQEDSHQPQHF
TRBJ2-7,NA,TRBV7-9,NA,TGTGCCAGCAGCGATCCGGGCCCCAGGGGACCGCGCGAGCAGTACTTC,CASSDPGPRGPREQYF
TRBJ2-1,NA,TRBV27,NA,TGTGCCAGCAGTACATACAATGAGCAGTTCTTC,CASSTYNEQFF
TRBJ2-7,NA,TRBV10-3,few,TGTGCCATCAGTGAGCCGTCCTTCGAGCAGTACTTC,CAISEPSFEQYF
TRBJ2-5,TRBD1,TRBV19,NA,TGTGCCAGTAGTATCGGGGAAACAGGGGTGAGAGAGACCCAGTACTTC,CASSIGETGVRETQYF
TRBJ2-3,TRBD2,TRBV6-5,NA,TGTGCCAGCGCCTCGGCTAGCGGGGGAAGAGATACGCAGTATTTT,CASASASGGRDTQYF
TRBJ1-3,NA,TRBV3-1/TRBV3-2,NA,TGTGCCAGCAGCCAAGATTGGGGGGTTGCTGGAAACACCATATATTTT,CASSQDWGVAGNTIYF
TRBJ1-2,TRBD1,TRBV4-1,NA,TGCGCCAGCAGCCAACAGACAGGGACCAACTATGGCTACACCTTC,CASSQQTGTNYGYTF
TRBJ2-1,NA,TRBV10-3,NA,TGTGTCATCACCGCGGTGGGGGCAGATGAGCAGTTCTTC,CVITAVGADEQFF
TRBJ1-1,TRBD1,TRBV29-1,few,TGCAGCGTGCTCCGGGACAGGGACAACACTGAAGCTTTCTTT,CSVLRDRDNTEAFF
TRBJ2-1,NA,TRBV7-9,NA,TGTGCCAGCAGCTTGGGGACGAGAGGGGGCAATGAGCAGTTCTTC,CASSLGTRGGNEQFF
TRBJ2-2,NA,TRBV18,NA,TGTGCCAGCTCACCGAAGGGGGCCGGGGAGCTGTTTTTT,CASSPKGAGELFF
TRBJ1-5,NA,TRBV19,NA,TGTGCCAGTAGTATAGTAGGGGGTACTCAGCCCCAGCATTTT,CASSIVGGTQPQHF
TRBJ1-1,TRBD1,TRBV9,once,TGTGCCAGCAGCGCAGAACAGGGGTTGAACACTGAAGCTTTCTTT,CASSAEQGLNTEAFF
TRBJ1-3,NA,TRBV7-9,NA,TGTGCCAGCAGTAAAGTGGGGGCGGTTGGTGGAAACACCATATATTTT,CASSKVGAVGGNTIYF
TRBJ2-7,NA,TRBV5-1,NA,TGCGCCAGCAGCTTTCAGACAGACACCTACGAGCAGTACTTC,CASSFQTDTYEQYF
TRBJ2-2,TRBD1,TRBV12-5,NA,TGTGCTAGTGGTTTGGGGACAGGGCTTAGCACCGGGGAGCTGTTTTTT,CASGLGTGLSTGELFF
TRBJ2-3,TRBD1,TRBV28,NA,TGTGCCAGCAGTCTAGGACAGGGGGCGCCGGATACGCAGTATTTT,CASSLGQGAPDTQYF